The 18 T cell receptor beta chains presented below share a single source sample, sequenced in a study of CD8+ T cells in alopecia areata. RNA extraction and reverse transcription yielded cDNA as sequencing template. The assay was immunoSEQ multiplex PCR, and TCRdb's table has in-frame clones only and misses some. The data contain roughly 64,000 clones, about 40% of them seen just once; the ten biggest clones take up 51%. Sequencing input: NKG2D-low CD8+ T cells sorted from blood. The receptors come from a human donor with alopecia areata.

The chain recombines TRBV9 with TRBJ2-1; D remains ambiguous. CDR1 and CDR2 (germline): SGDLS, YYNGEE. Trimming took off 0 bases at V and 7 bases at J, with 38 bases between the two ends. This CDR3 is 23 amino acids long. The CDR3 DNA reads TGTGCCAGCAGCGTAGAAGACCCGGCATATACAATGACCACACACCCCTCCCAAAATGAGCAGTTCTTC. This encodes CASSVEDPAYTMTTHPSQNEQFF.

The chain carries TRBV10-3 and TRBJ2-5, with a tentative D call TRBD1 (5 bases). Germline assignment: CDR1 ENHRY and CDR2 SYGVKD. The CDR3 consists of 13 residues. V dropped 4 bases and J dropped 5 bases, with 11 bases sitting between them. This CDR3 reads CAISAGNSETQYF. CDR3 bases: TGTGCCATCAGTGCAGGGAATTCGGAGACCCAGTACTTC.

The chain joins TRBV5-1 to TRBJ2-7; TRBD2 matches at 11 bases. Trimming removed 0 bases from V and 0 bases from J; junction bases left unmatched: 2. The CDR3 has 16 residues. The germline CDR1 and CDR2 sequences are SGHRS and YFSETQ. The CDR3 nucleotides are TGCGCCAGCAGCTTGGGACTAGCGGGGAGCTCCTACGAGCAGTACTTC. This translates into CASSLGLAGSSYEQYF.

A word on this clone: One end of the junction is discordant with germline, which a read error may explain. CDR3 in amino acids: CSVVEGAADF. As DNA, the CDR3 is TGCAGCGTTGTAGAAGGGGCAGCTGACTTC. This chain joins TRBV29-1 and TRBJ2-5; a weak D match, TRBD1 (5 bases). The CDR3 spans 10 residues. Germline V gene lookup returns CDR1 SQVTM and CDR2 ANQGSEA.

The chain has TRBV5-1 and TRBJ2-7; 7 positions match TRBD1. Trimming removed 3 bases from V and 6 bases from J; junction bases left unmatched: 9. The germline CDR1 and CDR2 sequences are SGHRS and YFSETQ. This CDR3 spans 14 amino acids. The CDR3 sequence: CASSSQGPEREQYF. CDR3 coding DNA: TGCGCCAGCAGCTCACAGGGGCCTGAGCGCGAGCAGTACTTC.

This sequence joins TRBV7-9 and TRBJ2-7; D possibly corresponds to TRBD1 (5 bases). V lost 4 bases to trimming and J lost 6 bases, with 10 bases between them. This CDR3 has 12 amino acids. Germline-derived CDR1 and CDR2 are SEHNR and FQNEAQ (reference sequence). The CDR3 region is CASSSTVSEQYF. The CDR3 nucleotides read TGTGCCAGCAGCTCGACAGTTTCCGAGCAGTACTTC.

J is TRBJ2-3 and V is TRBV28; D tentatively fits TRBD1 or TRBD2 (5 bases each). CDR3 length: 15 amino acids. V lost 2 bases and J lost 0, with 9 bases in between. CDR1 MDHEN and CDR2 SYDVKM come from the germline V gene. CDR3 in DNA: TGTGCCAGCAGTTTAGGGGGTTCTAGCACAGATACGCAGTATTTT. Protein product: CASSLGGSSTDTQYF.

The chain joins TRBV27 to TRBJ2-7; TRBD2 agrees at 10 bases. The V and J ends lost 6 bases and 4 bases, in that order; junction bases with no gene match: 9. CDR1 and CDR2 (germline): MNHEY, SMNVEV (reference sequence). The CDR3 has 15 amino acids. The CDR3 reads CASSQGASGRYEQYF. DNA for the CDR3: TGTGCCAGCAGCCAAGGAGCTAGCGGGAGATACGAGCAGTACTTC.

The chain recombines TRBV13 with TRBJ2-5, with D perhaps TRBD2 (7 bases). V lost 5 bases and J 4 bases, leaving 8 bases between the germline ends. The length of the CDR3 is 12 residues. CDR1 is PRHDT, CDR2 FYEKMQ, per germline (reference sequence). The CDR3: CASSRGGETQYF. The CDR3 DNA sequence: TGTGCCAGCAGCAGGGGGGGAGAGACCCAGTACTTC. Drawing the rest from reference TRBV13 and TRBJ2-5, the complete variable domain is AAGVIQSPRHLIKEKRETATLKCYPIPRHDTVYWYQQGPGQDPQFLISFYEKMQSDKGSIPDRFSAQQFSDYHSELNMSSLELGDSALYFCASSRGGETQYFGPGTRLLVL.

This chain uses TRBV7-9 with TRBJ1-1, with D tentatively TRBD1 (5 bases). CDR3 size: 14 residues. Germline-derived CDR1 and CDR2 are SEHNR and FQNEAQ (reference sequence). Trimming took 2 bases from V and 1 from J, leaving 8 bases between them. This CDR3 reads CASSLPGRNTEAFF. CDR3 DNA: TGTGCCAGCAGCTTACCAGGGAGGAACACTGAAGCTTTCTTT.

The chain carries TRBV13 and TRBJ2-5, with D perhaps TRBD1 (5 bases). This CDR3 is 13 amino acids long. Trimming left V 1 base short and J 5 bases short, with 8 bases between. The V gene's germline CDR1 is PRHDT and CDR2 FYEKMQ (reference sequence). CDR3 DNA: TGTGCCAGCAGCTTAGCAAGGGGTGAGACCCAGTACTTC. It is translated as CASSLARGETQYF.

The chain is built from TRBV5-1 and TRBJ2-7; D gene uncertain. The length of the CDR3 is 15 residues. Trimming took 0 bases from V and 4 from J, leaving 14 bases between them. Germline V lookup: CDR1 SGHRS, CDR2 YFSETQ. CDR3 in DNA: TGCGCCAGCAGCTTGGGAGTCCCCCACCAGTACGAGCAGTACTTC. Translating gives CASSLGVPHQYEQYF.

The J gene is TRBJ1-4, the V gene TRBV27; D possibly corresponds to TRBD1 (6 bases). The CDR3 runs 15 residues. Trimming stripped 6 bases from V and 3 bases from J, with 14 bases between. CDR1 MNHEY and CDR2 SMNVEV come from the germline V gene (reference sequence). DNA for the CDR3: TGTGCCAGCAGCCAGGGAGGGGGATCTAATGAAAAACTGTTTTTT. Protein: CASSQGGGSNEKLFF.

This clone was observed a few times. For the CDR3, the DNA is TGTGCCAGCAGCTTAGTGGACAGGGGGGAGGTATTCTTC. Its protein product is CASSLVDRGEVFF. J is TRBJ2-1 and V is TRBV7-2; 10 bases map to TRBD1. V shed 1 base and J 16 bases; nucleotides not matched to a gene: 7. The CDR3 loop spans 13 amino acids. CDR1 is SGHTA, CDR2 FQGNSA, per germline. The full variable domain, in which reference TRBV7-2 and TRBJ2-1 provide the parts outside the CDR3, is GAGVSQSPSNKVTEKGKDVELRCDPISGHTALYWYRQSLGQGLEFLIYFQGNSAPDKSGLPSDRFSAERTGGSVSTLTIQRTQQEDSAVYLCASSLVDRGEVFFGPGTRLTVL.

This clone was counted between two and nine times. The chain is built from TRBV7-9 and TRBJ2-1; no firm D call. This CDR3 spans 13 amino acids. With 6 bases removed from V and 4 bases from J, the gap between germline ends came to 10 bases. CDR1 SEHNR and CDR2 FQNEAQ come from the germline V gene (reference sequence). In nucleotides, the CDR3 is TGTGCCAGCAGGACTGACTTATACAATGAGCAGTTCTTC. Its translation is CASRTDLYNEQFF.

The chain joins TRBV27 to TRBJ1-1, with TRBD1 matching 7 bases. Germline CDR1 and CDR2: MNHEY and SMNVEV (reference sequence). The CDR3 spans 15 residues. V lost 0 bases, J lost 4 bases, and 5 bases stayed unmatched. CDR3 loop: CASSLSPSGGTEAFF. Written as DNA, the CDR3 is TGTGCCAGCAGTTTATCGCCCTCAGGGGGCACTGAAGCTTTCTTT.

V usage is TRBV23-1 and J usage is TRBJ1-6, with D possibly TRBD1 on 5 matching bases. TRBV23-1 is sorted into the ORF group, with uncertain function. The V end lost 2 bases, the J end lost 7 bases, and 12 bases lay between the germline ends. The CDR3 loop spans 15 amino acids. CDR3 residues: CASSQMVGENSPLHF. The CDR3 DNA is TGCGCCAGCAGTCAAATGGTAGGGGAAAATTCACCCCTCCACTTT.

V is TRBV4-3 and J is TRBJ2-3; D possibly corresponds to TRBD2 (6 bases). This CDR3 has 15 amino acids. Germline CDR1 is LGHNA and CDR2 is YSLEER. The V end lost 4 bases, the J end lost 4 bases, and 15 bases lay between the germline ends. Here the CDR3 reads CASSLAGRNADTQYF. CDR3 bases: TGCGCCAGCAGCCTCGCGGGGAGGAATGCAGATACGCAGTATTTT.